This T cell receptor beta chain was documented in a study of CD4 T cells in relation to SARS-CoV-2 and coronaviruses. This clone was counted a few times. Its target is not known. This table comes from immunoSEQ multiplex PCR, and its TCRdb copy is limited to in-frame clones, with some not included. The repertoire holds about 26,000 clones, 60% to 80% seen once, with around a sixth in the top ten. Before the COVID-19 pandemic, during about 2011-2019, CD4+ T cells were taken from unexposed donors. CD4+ T cells were isolated from the cells after 10 days of culture. The sample consisted of CD4+ T cells from PBMCs, cultured in vitro. This receptor was identified in a human donor in good health.

The CDR3 sequence is CASSKDREYEQYF. The CDR3 region has the DNA TGTGCCAGTAGTAAGGACAGGGAATACGAGCAGTACTTC. The J gene is TRBJ2-7, the V gene TRBV19; 8 bases are a match to TRBD1. This CDR3 spans 13 amino acids. Germline assignment: CDR1 LNHDA and CDR2 SQIVND (reference sequence). V was pared by 4 bases and J by 4 bases, with 3 bases of the junction left unmatched.